A selection of T cell receptor beta chains follows, all from one sample in a study of blood T cell repertoires in COVID-19. TCRdb keeps only in-frame clones here, not all; method: immunoSEQ multiplex PCR. The sample consists of about 250,000 clones, approximately 84% of them appearing once. Sequencing used peripheral blood. The source is a man aged 45 to 65 with acute or convalescent COVID-19. CDR3s include the opening cysteine and the closing phenylalanine or tryptophan. The order of the fields is V gene, clone size, D gene, J gene, CDR3 protein, CDR3 DNA. D genes are given only for firm matches. The size of a clone is reported for some rows only, either as once, few or many, or as a class for expanded clones.

V: TRBV28; size: few; D: TRBD2; J: TRBJ2-7; CDR3: CASSFSGGTYEQYF; DNA: TGTGCCAGCAGTTTCAGCGGGGGAACATACGAGCAGTACTTC
V: TRBV7-3; size: -; D: -; J: TRBJ2-7; CDR3: CASSQGGTAVYEQYF; DNA: TGTGCCAGCAGCCAAGGCGGGACGGCAGTCTACGAGCAGTACTTC
V: TRBV2; size: once; D: -; J: TRBJ2-3; CDR3: CASSSLIPGYNTDTQYF; DNA: TGTGCCAGCAGCTCTCTCATACCGGGTTACAACACAGATACGCAGTATTTT
V: TRBV6-2/TRBV6-3; size: -; D: -; J: TRBJ2-7; CDR3: CASSYIRGRYEQYF; DNA: TGTGCCAGCAGTTACATCCGGGGGAGGTACGAGCAGTACTTC
V: TRBV19; size: -; D: -; J: TRBJ1-2; CDR3: CATRRGGENYGYTF; DNA: TGTGCCACTAGAAGGGGGGGCGAAAACTATGGCTACACCTTC
V: TRBV11-3; size: -; D: TRBD2; J: TRBJ2-7; CDR3: CASSLIVERGHYEQYF; DNA: TGTGCCAGCAGCTTAATTGTAGAGCGGGGCCACTACGAGCAGTACTTC
V: TRBV5-8; size: -; D: TRBD1; J: TRBJ1-2; CDR3: CASSLTGQGLNYGYTF; DNA: TGTGCCAGCAGCTTGACTGGACAGGGCCTTAACTATGGCTACACCTTC
V: TRBV6-5; size: -; D: -; J: TRBJ1-5; CDR3: CASSTGRGGQPQHF; DNA: TGTGCCAGCAGCACGGGAAGGGGAGGCCAGCCCCAGCATTTT
V: TRBV14; size: -; D: TRBD2; J: TRBJ2-7; CDR3: CASSQESGLAYEQYF; DNA: TGTGCCAGCAGCCAAGAGTCGGGACTAGCCTACGAGCAGTACTTC
V: TRBV29-1; size: -; D: -; J: TRBJ1-5; CDR3: CSVHTGQGNQPQHF; DNA: TGCAGCGTTCACACAGGGCAGGGCAATCAGCCCCAGCATTTT
V: TRBV7-9; size: -; D: TRBD1; J: TRBJ1-1; CDR3: CASSFSRGVNTEAFF; DNA: TGTGCCAGCAGCTTCTCCAGGGGGGTTAACACTGAAGCTTTCTTT
V: TRBV19; size: once; D: -; J: TRBJ2-6; CDR3: CASSPQVSSGANVLTF; DNA: TGTGCCAGTAGTCCCCAGGTTAGCTCTGGGGCCAACGTCCTGACTTTC
V: TRBV19; size: -; D: -; J: TRBJ1-2; CDR3: CASDNRASNYGYTF; DNA: TGTGCCAGTGATAACAGGGCCTCCAACTATGGCTACACCTTC
V: TRBV6-5; size: -; D: TRBD1; J: TRBJ1-5; CDR3: CASRQGNNQPQHF; DNA: TGTGCCAGCAGACAGGGGAACAATCAGCCCCAGCATTTT
V: TRBV11-2; size: -; D: -; J: TRBJ2-7; CDR3: CASSLAGTKAYEQYF; DNA: TGTGCCAGCAGCTTGGCCGGGACAAAAGCCTACGAGCAGTACTTC
V: TRBV10-3; size: -; D: -; J: TRBJ2-7; CDR3: CAISADGGTPTYEQYF; DNA: TGTGCCATCAGTGCCGACGGGGGGACACCCACCTACGAGCAGTACTTC
V: TRBV7-7; size: -; D: -; J: TRBJ1-1; CDR3: CASSLSGSTEAFF; DNA: TGTGCTAGCAGCTTAAGCGGAAGCACTGAAGCTTTCTTT
V: TRBV28; size: -; D: TRBD1; J: TRBJ1-1; CDR3: CASRKGARGAFF; DNA: TGTGCCAGCAGGAAGGGGGCGCGTGGAGCTTTCTTT
V: TRBV3-1/TRBV3-2; size: -; D: TRBD1; J: TRBJ1-2; CDR3: CASSQAGGPYYGYTF; DNA: TGTGCCAGCAGCCAGGCAGGGGGCCCTTACTATGGCTACACCTTC
V: TRBV7-6; size: -; D: TRBD1; J: TRBJ2-7; CDR3: CASSLALGTASYEQYF; DNA: TGTGCCAGCAGCTTAGCCCTAGGGACAGCCTCCTACGAGCAGTACTTC
V: TRBV21-1; size: -; D: -; J: TRBJ1-1; CDR3: CASSKVSLDRMNTEAFF; DNA: TGTGCCAGCAGCAAAGTTTCCCTTGACAGGATGAACACTGAAGCTTTCTTT
V: TRBV10-3; size: -; D: -; J: TRBJ1-6; CDR3: CAISDPDSPLHF; DNA: TGTGCCATCAGTGATCCGGATTCACCCCTCCACTTT
V: TRBV27; size: few; D: TRBD2; J: TRBJ2-3; CDR3: CASSYQAGSGADTQYF; DNA: TGTGCCAGCAGTTACCAAGCGGGATCGGGCGCAGATACGCAGTATTTT
V: TRBV6-4; size: few; D: TRBD1; J: TRBJ1-6; CDR3: CASSREPRTGASPLHF; DNA: TGTGCCAGCAGTCGGGAACCAAGAACAGGGGCCTCACCCCTCCACTTT
V: TRBV5-1; size: -; D: TRBD1; J: TRBJ1-2; CDR3: CASSKFIPGQGNVYTF; DNA: TGCGCCAGCAGCAAGTTCATCCCGGGACAGGGGAACGTTTACACCTTC
V: TRBV27; size: -; D: TRBD1; J: TRBJ1-5; CDR3: CASSRDRVNQPQHF; DNA: TGTGCCAGCAGTCGGGACAGGGTGAATCAGCCCCAGCATTTT
V: TRBV5-4; size: once; D: TRBD1; J: TRBJ2-7; CDR3: CASSLETGRTYEQYF; DNA: TGTGCCAGCAGCTTGGAGACAGGGCGTACCTACGAGCAGTACTTC
V: TRBV9; size: -; D: -; J: TRBJ1-6; CDR3: CASSVDPGYNSPLHF; DNA: TGTGCCAGCAGCGTTGACCCAGGCTATAATTCACCCCTCCACTTT
V: TRBV10-3; size: -; D: TRBD2; J: TRBJ2-5; CDR3: CAISARGSGGADQETQYF; DNA: TGTGCCATCAGTGCGCGGGGTAGCGGGGGGGCCGATCAAGAGACCCAGTACTTC
V: TRBV28; size: -; D: -; J: TRBJ1-2; CDR3: CASSSQRGLYGYTF; DNA: TGTGCCAGCAGTTCCCAGCGGGGGCTCTATGGCTACACCTTC
V: TRBV24-1; size: -; D: -; J: TRBJ2-7; CDR3: CATSPRGGAYEQYF; DNA: TGTGCCACCAGTCCCCGGGGCGGGGCCTACGAGCAGTACTTC
V: TRBV4-1; size: -; D: -; J: TRBJ1-1; CDR3: CASSQDGGSTEAFF; DNA: TGCGCCAGCAGCCAAGATGGGGGGTCCACTGAAGCTTTCTTT
V: TRBV18; size: -; D: TRBD1; J: TRBJ2-7; CDR3: CASSPGQGGSYEQYF; DNA: TGTGCCAGCTCACCGGGACAGGGTGGCTCCTACGAGCAGTACTTC
V: TRBV2; size: -; D: -; J: TRBJ2-7; CDR3: CAGGQYYEQYF; DNA: TGTGCCGGTGGACAGTATTACGAGCAGTACTTC
V: TRBV27; size: -; D: -; J: TRBJ2-7; CDR3: CASTSNPLQGLEQYF; DNA: TGTGCCAGCACTTCAAATCCCTTACAGGGTCTCGAGCAGTACTTC
V: TRBV19; size: -; D: TRBD1; J: TRBJ1-5; CDR3: CASSEQGTASNQPQHF; DNA: TGTGCCAGTAGTGAGCAAGGGACAGCGAGCAATCAGCCCCAGCATTTT
V: TRBV7-9; size: -; D: -; J: TRBJ2-3; CDR3: CASSLSYTDTQYF; DNA: TGTGCCAGCAGCTTATCTTATACAGATACGCAGTATTTT
V: TRBV5-1; size: -; D: TRBD2; J: TRBJ2-1; CDR3: CASSVSGRGLFF; DNA: TGCGCCAGCAGCGTAAGCGGGAGGGGGCTATTCTTC
V: TRBV19; size: once; D: TRBD2; J: TRBJ2-7; CDR3: CATGGSAYEQYF; DNA: TGTGCCACCGGGGGGTCCGCCTACGAGCAGTACTTC
V: TRBV10-2; size: -; D: -; J: TRBJ2-7; CDR3: CASRDGGHGEQYF; DNA: TGCGCCAGCAGGGACGGGGGGCATGGGGAGCAGTACTTC
V: TRBV27; size: -; D: -; J: TRBJ1-5; CDR3: CASSPDRPNQPQHF; DNA: TGTGCCAGCAGCCCCGACAGACCCAATCAGCCCCAGCATTTT
V: TRBV11-3; size: once; D: -; J: TRBJ1-1; CDR3: CASSSIDGVKAFF; DNA: TGTGCCAGCAGCTCAATCGACGGGGTGAAAGCTTTCTTT
V: TRBV9; size: -; D: -; J: TRBJ1-1; CDR3: CASSVVQGNTEAFF; DNA: TGTGCCAGCAGCGTAGTGCAGGGCAACACTGAAGCTTTCTTT
V: TRBV5-4; size: -; D: -; J: TRBJ2-3; CDR3: CASSSNAADTQYF; DNA: TGTGCCAGCAGTTCTAACGCGGCAGATACGCAGTATTTT
V: TRBV19; size: -; D: -; J: TRBJ1-3; CDR3: CASISRGGNTIYF; DNA: TGTGCCAGTATCAGCAGGGGTGGAAACACCATATATTTT
V: TRBV14; size: -; D: -; J: TRBJ2-7; CDR3: CASSLGGYEQYF; DNA: TGTGCCAGCAGCCTTGGGGGGTACGAGCAGTACTTC
V: TRBV12-3/TRBV12-4; size: many; D: -; J: TRBJ2-7; CDR3: CASSLGQWNEQYF; DNA: TGTGCCAGCAGTTTAGGACAGTGGAACGAGCAGTACTTC
V: TRBV7-8; size: -; D: -; J: TRBJ1-2; CDR3: CASSLAGGYGYTF; DNA: TGTGCCAGCAGCTTAGCGGGGGGGTATGGCTACACCTTC
V: TRBV7-6; size: -; D: -; J: TRBJ1-4; CDR3: CASSLGGGLGEKLFF; DNA: TGTGCCAGCAGCTTAGGAGGGGGATTGGGTGAAAAACTGTTTTTT
V: TRBV18; size: -; D: -; J: TRBJ2-5; CDR3: CASLRQETQYF; DNA: TGTGCCAGCCTTAGACAAGAGACCCAGTACTTC
V: TRBV3-1/TRBV3-2; size: once; D: TRBD1; J: TRBJ1-2; CDR3: CASSQAGTGDNYGYTF; DNA: TGTGCCAGCAGCCAAGCCGGGACAGGGGATAACTATGGCTACACCTTC